The rows below give T cell receptor beta chains drawn from one sample of a study of blood T cell repertoires in COVID-19. Libraries were prepared by immunoSEQ multiplex PCR; TCRdb keeps only in-frame clonotypes and omits some of them. The sample has 120,000 or so clones, roughly 80% seen once; the top ten hold 25%. Sequenced sample: peripheral blood. The receptor source for this set is a human donor in a cohort sampled during active COVID-19. Both conserved end residues are part of each CDR3. A D gene is named only where the DNA matches it firmly. Where a row states a size, it is once, few, many or the class of an expanded clone; other rows omit it.

V	D	size	J	CDR3	DNA
TRBV3-1/TRBV3-2	TRBD2	-	TRBJ2-1	CAVLRGGYNEQFF	TGTGCCGTACTACGGGGGGGCTACAATGAGCAGTTCTTC
TRBV10-3	-	-	TRBJ2-7	CAISESRQFYEQYF	TGTGCCATCAGTGAGTCGCGGCAGTTCTACGAGCAGTACTTC
TRBV6-5	-	once	TRBJ1-2	CASSPGQTVYGYTF	TGTGCCAGCAGTCCAGGACAGACCGTCTATGGCTACACCTTC
TRBV2	-	-	TRBJ1-5	CASCWGQRNQPQHF	TGTGCCAGCTGTTGGGGACAACGCAATCAGCCCCAGCATTTT
TRBV5-4	TRBD1	-	TRBJ1-6	CASSSRDRRVKVRF	TGTGCCAGCAGCTCCCGGGACAGGAGGGTCAAGGTGCGCTTT
TRBV3-1/TRBV3-2	-	-	TRBJ1-1	CASSQTRGTEAFF	TGTGCCAGCAGCCAAACGAGGGGGACAGAAGCTTTCTTT
TRBV4-1	TRBD2	-	TRBJ2-1	CASSHVSGLVYNEQFF	TGCGCCAGCAGCCACGTATCGGGACTAGTTTACAATGAGCAGTTCTTC
TRBV7-8	-	-	TRBJ2-1	CASSLLNVGTYNEQFF	TGTGCCAGCAGCTTACTTAACGTCGGGACTTACAATGAGCAGTTCTTC
TRBV6-6	-	-	TRBJ1-5	CASSSTPGGRDQPQHF	TGTGCCAGCAGTTCGACCCCGGGAGGTAGGGATCAGCCCCAGCATTTT
TRBV11-2	-	many	TRBJ2-1	CASSRWSVEQFF	TGTGCCAGCAGCCGGTGGAGCGTCGAGCAGTTCTTC
TRBV27	-	few	TRBJ1-3	CASSFREGDTIYF	TGTGCCAGCAGTTTCAGGGAGGGGGACACCATATATTTT
TRBV11-2	TRBD2	-	TRBJ2-1	CASSLSGSGSYNEQFF	TGTGCCAGCAGCTTAAGCGGGAGTGGGTCCTACAATGAGCAGTTCTTC
TRBV18	-	-	TRBJ1-5	CASSPGGIDNQPQHF	TGTGCCAGCTCACCGGGAGGGATAGACAATCAGCCCCAGCATTTT
TRBV6-1	-	-	TRBJ1-4	CASSEARRGDEKLFF	TGTGCCAGCAGTGAAGCGCGCAGGGGCGATGAAAAACTGTTTTTT
TRBV21-1	-	once	TRBJ2-3	CASKPTSTDTQYF	TGTGCCAGCAAACCTACTAGCACAGATACGCAGTATTTT
TRBV5-4	TRBD1	-	TRBJ2-5	CASTSTGAETQYF	TGTGCCAGCACTTCAACAGGGGCAGAGACCCAGTACTTC
TRBV7-8	TRBD1	few	TRBJ2-7	CASSFDRGAYEQYF	TGTGCCAGCAGCTTTGACAGGGGGGCCTACGAGCAGTACTTC
TRBV11-2	-	-	TRBJ2-1	CASSLTGFNEQFF	TGTGCCAGCAGCCTTACCGGGTTTAATGAGCAGTTCTTC
TRBV27	TRBD2	-	TRBJ2-7	CASSRTSGGEYEQYF	TGTGCCAGCAGTCGGACTAGCGGGGGGGAATACGAGCAGTACTTC
TRBV4-2	TRBD1	-	TRBJ2-2	CASSPGTGDTGELFF	TGTGCCAGCAGCCCCGGGACAGGGGATACCGGGGAGCTGTTTTTT
TRBV5-4	-	-	TRBJ2-5	CASSTRQGGTQETQYF	TGTGCCAGCAGCACACGACAAGGAGGGACCCAAGAGACCCAGTACTTC
TRBV7-3	TRBD2	few	TRBJ2-2	CASSPAPAGAGTGELFF	TGTGCCAGCAGCCCCGCCCCAGCGGGAGCCGGAACCGGGGAGCTGTTTTTT
TRBV28	TRBD1	-	TRBJ2-7	CASSNSDRGDEQYF	TGTGCCAGCAGCAATTCTGACAGGGGGGACGAGCAGTACTTC
TRBV14	-	-	TRBJ2-3	CASSPSFSTDTQYF	TGTGCCAGCAGCCCCTCCTTCTCCACAGATACGCAGTATTTT
TRBV27	TRBD1	-	TRBJ1-5	CASQEGGFGNQPQHF	TGTGCCAGCCAAGAAGGGGGCTTCGGCAATCAGCCCCAGCATTTT
TRBV18	-	-	TRBJ2-3	CASSRNSADTQYF	TGTGCCAGCTCACGAAACTCGGCAGATACGCAGTATTTT
TRBV28	TRBD2	-	TRBJ2-7	CASSLGGVDPYEQYF	TGTGCCAGCAGTTTAGGGGGGGTAGACCCCTACGAGCAGTACTTC
TRBV19	-	few	TRBJ1-2	CASSMPGHRYGYTF	TGTGCCAGTAGTATGCCCGGACATCGCTATGGCTACACCTTC
TRBV28	-	-	TRBJ2-7	CASSLGGNGPYEQYF	TGTGCCAGCAGTTTAGGAGGGAACGGGCCCTACGAGCAGTACTTC
TRBV2	TRBD1	few	TRBJ1-1	CASSELTGGTEAFF	TGTGCCAGCAGTGAATTGACAGGGGGGACTGAAGCTTTCTTT
TRBV21-1	-	-	TRBJ1-1	CATPPQVNTEAFF	TGTGCCACCCCCCCCCAGGTGAACACTGAAGCTTTCTTT
TRBV11-2	TRBD1	-	TRBJ2-1	CASSLGPGQPMWDEQFF	TGTGCCAGCAGCTTAGGACCGGGACAGCCAATGTGGGATGAGCAGTTCTTC
TRBV4-1	-	-	TRBJ1-2	CASRAQGAVSNYGYTF	TGCGCCAGCAGGGCACAAGGAGCCGTGAGTAACTATGGCTACACCTTC
TRBV5-6	TRBD1	few	TRBJ2-7	CASSSTGTAFSYEQYF	TGTGCCAGCAGCTCCACTGGGACAGCCTTCTCCTACGAGCAGTACTTC
TRBV7-9	TRBD1	-	TRBJ2-5	CASRTGTAQETQYF	TGTGCCAGCAGAACCGGGACAGCCCAAGAGACCCAGTACTTC
TRBV12-3/TRBV12-4	-	-	TRBJ2-5	CASSLALGGPQYF	TGTGCCAGCAGTTTGGCTTTGGGGGGGCCCCAGTACTTC
TRBV4-3	TRBD1	-	TRBJ1-2	CASSPAPGQGDYGYTF	TGCGCCAGCAGCCCGGCACCGGGACAGGGGGACTATGGCTACACCTTC
TRBV4-2	-	-	TRBJ1-6	CASSQWGGRSPLHF	TGTGCCAGCAGCCAATGGGGGGGTAGGTCACCCCTCCACTTT
TRBV7-2	TRBD2	-	TRBJ2-2	CASSFTGGLRTGELFF	TGTGCCAGCAGCTTCACGGGGGGACTTCGTACCGGGGAGCTGTTTTTT
TRBV28	-	-	TRBJ1-4	CASSPSQGGDNEKLFF	TGTGCCAGCAGTCCCTCCCAAGGCGGGGATAATGAAAAACTGTTTTTT
TRBV7-6	-	-	TRBJ2-6	CASSLEGASGANVLTF	TGTGCCAGCAGCTTAGAAGGGGCCTCTGGGGCCAACGTCCTGACTTTC
TRBV2	-	-	TRBJ1-1	CASTVVRNTEAFF	TGTGCCAGCACGGTCGTGAGGAACACTGAAGCTTTCTTT
TRBV7-9	-	-	TRBJ2-7	CASSLSQGRVEQYF	TGTGCCAGCAGCTTATCACAGGGAAGGGTCGAGCAGTACTTC
TRBV6-2/TRBV6-3	-	-	TRBJ2-3	CASSPRLNSGDTQYF	TGTGCCAGCAGTCCGAGACTAAACAGCGGAGATACGCAGTATTTT
TRBV28	-	-	TRBJ2-5	CASSSQETQYF	TGTGCCAGCAGTTCGCAAGAGACCCAGTACTTC
TRBV7-2	TRBD2	-	TRBJ2-1	CASNPSGGPYNEQFF	TGTGCCAGCAACCCGAGCGGGGGGCCCTACAATGAGCAGTTCTTC
TRBV5-5	-	-	TRBJ1-4	CASSLRPGAANEKLFF	TGTGCCAGCAGCCTCCGCCCTGGTGCGGCTAATGAAAAACTGTTTTTT
TRBV25-1	TRBD2	-	TRBJ2-5	CASSDSGLGTQYF	TGTGCCAGCAGTGATAGCGGGCTAGGGACCCAGTACTTC
TRBV7-2	-	-	TRBJ2-7	CASSLAVSGPYEQYF	TGTGCCAGCAGCTTAGCCGTAAGCGGACCCTACGAGCAGTACTTC